What follows are 30 T cell receptor beta chains derived from one specimen sequenced in a study of T-cell reconstitution after alpha-beta-depleted transplantation in children. For TCRbeta, the library was prepared with unique molecular identifiers. TCRdb reanalysed the PCR reads using MiXCR and keeps one entry per CDR3 protein. The repertoire has 90,000 to 100,000 distinct CDR3 sequences, more than 20% of them found once; the top ten carry about 20%. The sequences come from PBMCs, collected before TCRalphabeta/CD19-depleted stem cell transplant. Receptors were obtained from a boy between 2 and 15 years old with acute lymphoblastic leukemia, due to receive a stem cell transplant.

This clonotype was seen a few times. The rearrangement links TRBV20-1 to TRBJ1-5; D is ambiguous. Per the germline V gene, CDR1 is DFQATT and CDR2 is SNEGSKA (reference sequence). This CDR3 has 13 residues. Deletions cut 0 bases from V and 5 bases from J, with 8 bases between. CDR3 nucleotide sequence: TGCAGTGCTAGAGAATTTCTAGATCAGCCCCAGCATTTT. It encodes CSAREFLDQPQHF.

This clonotype was detected only a few times. This chain joins TRBV7-6 and TRBJ2-2, with 7 bases that match TRBD1. V gave up 5 bases and J gave up 5 bases; unmatched junction bases: 11. The CDR3 is made up of 16 amino acids. Germline V gene data show CDR1 as SGHVS and CDR2 as FNYEAQ. The CDR3 loop is CASSPLRDRTTGELFF. The CDR3 nucleotides are TGTGCCAGCAGCCCCTTAAGGGACAGAACTACCGGGGAGCTGTTTTTT. Filled out from reference TRBV7-6 and TRBJ2-2, the complete variable domain reads GAGVSQSPRYKVTKRGQDVALRCDPISGHVSLYWYRQALGQGPEFLTYFNYEAQQDKSGLPNDRFSAERPEGSISTLTIQRTEQRDSAMYRCASSPLRDRTTGELFFGEGSRLTVL.

The sample holds many counts of this clonotype. This chain connects TRBV7-2 to TRBJ2-7; perhaps D is TRBD1 or TRBD2 (5 bases each). Germline CDR1 is SGHTA and CDR2 is FQGNSA. V was pared by 5 bases and J by 4 bases, with 15 bases between. The CDR3 spans 14 residues. The CDR3 coding sequence is TGTGCCAGCAGCCAGATGACGGGGCGATACGAGCAGTACTTC. Translating it yields CASSQMTGRYEQYF.

The chain employs TRBV7-9 and TRBJ1-1, with D possibly TRBD1 on 6 matching bases. The V and J ends lost 1 base and 1 base respectively, with 10 bases between them. The V gene's germline CDR1 is SEHNR and CDR2 FQNEAQ (reference sequence). The CDR3 is 15 amino acids. The CDR3 DNA sequence: TGTGCCAGCAGCTTAGAGGGACATAGGAACACTGAAGCTTTCTTT. It is translated as CASSLEGHRNTEAFF.

CDR3 region: CASSPFELLTEAFF. The CDR3 bases are TGTGCCAGCAGCCCTTTCGAGCTTTTGACTGAAGCTTTCTTT. The V call is TRBV28, the J call TRBJ1-1; D remains ambiguous. This CDR3 has 14 residues. V lost 6 bases to trimming and J lost 5 bases, with 16 bases between them. Per germline, CDR1 MDHEN and CDR2 SYDVKM.

The chain joins TRBV29-1 to TRBJ2-3; D gene uncertain. Looked up from germline, CDR1 is SQVTM and CDR2 is ANQGSEA. This CDR3 has 12 residues. Deletions cut 7 bases from V and 0 bases from J, with 8 bases between. The CDR3 region is CSDSTSTDTQYF. CDR3 in DNA: TGCAGCGATAGCACTAGCACAGATACGCAGTATTTT.

This clonotype was observed a few times. The gene calls are TRBV10-3 and TRBJ2-1, with 9 positions matching TRBD2. Germline V lookup: CDR1 ENHRY, CDR2 SYGVKD. CDR3 size: 17 residues. Trimming at V came to 4 bases and at J to 8 bases, leaving 15 bases not matched to a gene. This chain's CDR3 is CAISGRLAEGPSDEQFF. The CDR3 coding sequence is TGTGCCATCAGTGGGCGACTAGCGGAGGGGCCAAGCGATGAGCAGTTCTTC.

This clonotype was observed a few times. The CDR3 reads CSAPPPSGTSNTQYF. CDR3 coding DNA: TGCAGCGCACCTCCACCCAGCGGGACCAGTAATACGCAGTATTTT. The rearrangement links TRBV29-1 to TRBJ2-3; the match to TRBD2 covers 7 bases. CDR3 length: 15 amino acids. V shed 7 bases, J shed 7 bases, and the junction held 17 bases outside the gene matches. Germline values: CDR1 SQVTM, CDR2 ANQGSEA.

V is TRBV20-1 and J is TRBJ2-1, with D hard to call. Trimming removed 0 bases from V and 8 bases from J, with 8 bases in between. Germline values: CDR1 DFQATT, CDR2 SNEGSKA (reference sequence). The CDR3 extends over 12 amino acids. The CDR3 bases are TGCAGTGCTAGAGATACTGAGGATGAGCAGTTCTTC. This gives the protein CSARDTEDEQFF.

Points on this clonotype: Given a much more abundant clone one base away, this may be a read error. J is TRBJ2-5 and V is TRBV7-9, with a possible D match to TRBD1 (6 bases). The germline V gene encodes CDR1 SEHNR and CDR2 FQNEAQ (reference sequence). The V and J ends lost 9 bases and 1 base respectively, with 15 bases between them. The CDR3 has 14 residues. The CDR3 region is CARSPTGFQETQYF. The CDR3 DNA sequence: TGTGCCAGAAGCCCTACAGGGTTCCAAGAGACCCAGTACTTC.

Only a few counts were recorded for this clonotype. The J gene is TRBJ1-5, the V gene TRBV10-2; 11 bases map to TRBD1. This CDR3 region has 15 residues. The V gene end was trimmed by 3 bases and the J gene end by 7 bases; junction bases not matched to a gene: 5. Germline lookup yields CDR1 WSHSY and CDR2 SAAADI. CDR3 in DNA: TGCGCCAGCAGTGAAGGACAGGGGGCAGGGCAGCCCCAGCATTTT. Translated: CASSEGQGAGQPQHF.

This clonotype was seen a few times. V usage is TRBV27 and J usage is TRBJ2-2; the D is unclear. Trimming pared 6 bases from V and 3 bases from J, leaving 5 bases between. The CDR3 extends over 12 amino acids. Germline V CDR1 and CDR2: MNHEY, SMNVEV (reference sequence). Here the CDR3 reads CASSRHTGELFF. The CDR3 DNA is TGTGCCAGCAGCAGACACACCGGGGAGCTGTTTTTT.

This clonotype was recorded a few times. The CDR3 loop is CASSHPTGGTEAFF. Written as DNA, the CDR3 is TGCGCCAGCAGCCACCCAACAGGGGGCACTGAAGCTTTCTTT. J is TRBJ1-1 and V is TRBV5-1, with 8 bases matching TRBD1. The CDR3 is 14 amino acids. CDR1 SGHRS and CDR2 YFSETQ come from the germline V gene. The ends lost 4 bases at V and 4 bases at J; junction bases unmatched: 6. Looking up the rest from reference TRBV5-1 and TRBJ1-1 gives the full variable domain: KAGVTQTPRYLIKTRGQQVTLSCSPISGHRSVSWYQQTPGQGLQFLFEYFSETQRNKGNFPGRFSGRQFSNSRSEMNVSTLELGDSALYLCASSHPTGGTEAFFGQGTRLTVV.

The chain carries TRBV6-5 and TRBJ2-1, with TRBD2 as a possible D gene (6 bases). The length of the CDR3 is 16 residues. Trimming took off 4 bases at V and 7 bases at J, with 20 bases between the two ends. The germline V gene has CDR1 MNHEY and CDR2 SVGAGI. CDR3 bases: TGTGCCAGCAGTTTCATCGTCGGGACTCGAAGAAATGAGCAGTTCTTC. Amino acids: CASSFIVGTRRNEQFF.

The J gene is TRBJ2-2, the V gene TRBV5-1; 10 bases are a match to TRBD2. The CDR3 has 15 amino acids. In germline, CDR1 is SGHRS, CDR2 YFSETQ. V lost 6 bases to trimming and J lost 6 bases; unmatched junction nucleotides: 8. The CDR3 DNA follows: TGCGCCAGCACACCAGCGGGAGGGATCGCCGGGGAGCTGTTTTTT. Encoded protein: CASTPAGGIAGELFF. Full variable domain (remainder filled in from reference TRBV5-1 and TRBJ2-2): KAGVTQTPRYLIKTRGQQVTLSCSPISGHRSVSWYQQTPGQGLQFLFEYFSETQRNKGNFPGRFSGRQFSNSRSEMNVSTLELGDSALYLCASTPAGGIAGELFFGEGSRLTVL.

The CDR3 DNA reads as TGCAGTGCTAGTGAACTAGCGGCATACGAGCAGTACTTC. It codes for CSASELAAYEQYF. The chain is built from TRBV20-1 and TRBJ2-7; 8 nucleotides line up with TRBD2. Germline V gene sequence: CDR1 DFQATT, CDR2 SNEGSKA (reference sequence). J lost 4 bases, V lost 3 bases, and 5 bases had no gene match. The CDR3 loop spans 13 amino acids.

This clonotype was detected a few times. The chain joins TRBV5-1 to TRBJ2-2, with D possibly TRBD1 on 5 matching bases. CDR3 size: 16 residues. Trimming took off 3 bases at V and 0 bases at J, with 12 bases between the two ends. The germline V gene has CDR1 SGHRS and CDR2 YFSETQ. CDR3 sequence reads: CASSSSQGSNTGELFF. CDR3 nucleotides: TGCGCCAGCAGCTCCTCTCAGGGTTCGAACACCGGGGAGCTGTTTTTT.

The V and J genes are TRBV7-9 and TRBJ2-3; TRBD1 matches at 8 bases. J was trimmed by 6 bases and V by 5 bases; bases with no gene match: 13. This CDR3 has 16 residues. Germline V CDR1 and CDR2: SEHNR, FQNEAQ (reference sequence). This CDR3 is CASSKGNNQGADTQYF. CDR3 sequence (DNA): TGTGCCAGCAGCAAGGGGAACAACCAGGGGGCCGATACGCAGTATTTT.

This chain uses TRBV7-3 with TRBJ2-3; D gene unclear. Between the trimmed V and J ends, which lost 8 bases and 4 bases, there was a span of 22 bases. Germline CDR1 and CDR2: SGHTA and FQGTGA. The CDR3 runs to 16 residues. CDR3 sequence (DNA): TGTGCCAGCTTAACAGAGCCCCCTGTCGAGGCAGATACGCAGTATTTT. Protein sequence: CASLTEPPVEADTQYF. The complete variable domain, with remaining parts taken from reference TRBV7-3 and TRBJ2-3, reads GAGVSQTPSNKVTEKGKYVELRCDPISGHTALYWYRQSLGQGPEFLIYFQGTGAADDSGLPNDRFFAVRPEGSVSTLKIQRTERGDSAVYLCASLTEPPVEADTQYFGPGTRLTVL.

This clonotype has a handful of counts. The V and J genes are TRBV10-2 and TRBJ2-7; D might be TRBD1 (5 bases). The V gene lost 8 bases and the J gene lost 6 bases, with 17 bases spanning the gap. Germline CDR1 is WSHSY and CDR2 is SAAADI. This CDR3 is 13 amino acids long. The CDR3 DNA reads as TGCGCCAGCCGAAGGACAATCGTGTCCGAGCAGTACTTC. Amino acid sequence: CASRRTIVSEQYF.

V and J are TRBV18 and TRBJ2-7, with D possibly TRBD1 on 5 matching bases. Trimming left V 2 bases short and J 3 bases short, with 11 bases between. Germline V gene sequence: CDR1 KGHSH, CDR2 LQKENI. This CDR3 comprises 14 residues. This CDR3 reads CASSPGAGFYEQYF. CDR3 sequence (DNA): TGTGCCAGCTCACCAGGGGCAGGGTTCTACGAGCAGTACTTC.

V and J are TRBV4-1 and TRBJ2-4; 10 positions agree with TRBD2. This CDR3 is built from 16 residues. The V gene end was trimmed by 0 bases and the J gene end by 9 bases; junction bases not matched to a gene: 8. Looked up from germline, CDR1 is MGHRA and CDR2 is YSYEKL. CDR3 protein: CASSQDQASGRPIQYF. CDR3 nucleotide sequence: TGCGCCAGCAGCCAAGATCAGGCTAGCGGGAGACCCATTCAGTACTTC.

In this sample, this clonotype turned up a few times. This rearrangement joins TRBV3-1 to TRBJ2-3; D may be TRBD2 (6 bases). The germline gives CDR1 LGHDT, CDR2 YNNKEL (reference sequence). This CDR3 is 18 amino acids long. V shed 0 bases and J shed 6 bases, with 22 bases lying between them. The CDR3 reads CASSQDRGSGGETDTQYF. The DNA for the CDR3 is TGTGCCAGCAGCCAAGATCGGGGTAGCGGAGGGGAGACGGATACGCAGTATTTT.

This clonotype was seen at least ten times. This chain uses TRBV20-1 with TRBJ1-2, with 8 bases lining up with TRBD1. V dropped 4 bases and J dropped 4; count of bases not matched to a gene: 11. Looked up from germline, CDR1 is DFQATT and CDR2 is SNEGSKA (reference sequence). This CDR3 is 15 amino acids long. CDR3 sequence: CSANAGTGVTYGYTF. Written as DNA, the CDR3 is TGCAGTGCTAATGCCGGGACAGGCGTTACCTATGGCTACACCTTC.

This clonotype was counted many times. The chain couples TRBV5-1 to TRBJ2-1; 8 bases agree with TRBD2. In germline, CDR1 is SGHRS, CDR2 YFSETQ. CDR3 length equals 14 residues. Trimming at V came to 1 base and at J to 8 bases, leaving 5 bases not matched to a gene. The CDR3 bases are TGCGCCAGCAGCTTGACTAGCGGAGGATATGAGCAGTTCTTC. It codes for CASSLTSGGYEQFF.

This rearrangement joins TRBV7-2 to TRBJ2-3; D may be TRBD1 (6 bases). Germline CDR1 SGHTA, CDR2 FQGNSA. The CDR3 extends over 15 amino acids. The V gene lost 4 bases and the J gene lost 6 bases, with 17 bases spanning the gap. The CDR3 region has the DNA TGTGCCAGCAGCTCAGGGGTATCTAAATGGGATACGCAGTATTTT. Its translation is CASSSGVSKWDTQYF.

Only a few counts were recorded for this clonotype. The chain has TRBV20-1 and TRBJ2-7; TRBD2 agrees at 7 bases. CDR1 is DFQATT and CDR2 is SNEGSKA in the germline V gene (reference sequence). The V gene end was trimmed by 8 bases and the J gene end by 5 bases; junction bases not matched to a gene: 18. The CDR3 spans 15 residues. CDR3 in DNA: TGCAGTATGGCTAGCGGAGGGGCCAAAAGGAACGAGCAGTACTTC. Its translation is CSMASGGAKRNEQYF.

This clonotype has at least ten counts. This rearrangement joins TRBV27 to TRBJ2-7; the match to TRBD1 covers 10 bases. Germline CDR1 and CDR2: MNHEY and SMNVEV (reference sequence). The CDR3 loop spans 14 amino acids. After removal of 3 bases from V and 5 bases from J, the junction contained 4 bases not matched to a gene. In nucleotides, the CDR3 is TGTGCCAGCAGTTTTGGGACAGGGGTTAACGAGCAGTACTTC. Translated: CASSFGTGVNEQYF.

This chain links TRBV2 with TRBJ2-7, with 14 bases aligning to TRBD2. V shed 5 bases, J shed 3 bases, and the junction held 9 bases outside the gene matches. Per the germline V gene, CDR1 is SNHLY and CDR2 is FYNNEI. The CDR3 loop spans 17 amino acids. In nucleotides, the CDR3 is TGTGCCAGCAGTAGGGGGACTAGCGGGAGTCCCTACTACGAGCAGTACTTC. It codes for CASSRGTSGSPYYEQYF.

This clonotype was counted a few times. The chain combines TRBV2 with TRBJ1-6; D not certain. CDR1 SNHLY and CDR2 FYNNEI come from the germline V gene. Trimming took 3 bases from V and 0 from J, leaving 6 bases between them. The CDR3 loop spans 15 amino acids. This CDR3 reads CASSDGSSYNSPLHF. The CDR3, as DNA: TGTGCCAGCAGTGACGGTAGCTCCTATAATTCACCCCTCCACTTT.